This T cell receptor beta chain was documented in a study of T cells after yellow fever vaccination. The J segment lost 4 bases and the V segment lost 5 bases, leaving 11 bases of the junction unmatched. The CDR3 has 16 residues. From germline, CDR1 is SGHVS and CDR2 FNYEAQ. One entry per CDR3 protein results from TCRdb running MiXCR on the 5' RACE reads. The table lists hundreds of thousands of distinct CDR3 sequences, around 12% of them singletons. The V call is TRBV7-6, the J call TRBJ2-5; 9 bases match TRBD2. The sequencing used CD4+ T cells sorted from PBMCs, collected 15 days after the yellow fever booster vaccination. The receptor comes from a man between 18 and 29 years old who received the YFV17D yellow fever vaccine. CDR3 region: CASSPTWRGGLETQYF. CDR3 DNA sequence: TGTGCCAGCAGCCCGACCTGGCGGGGGGGCTTAGAGACCCAGTACTTC.